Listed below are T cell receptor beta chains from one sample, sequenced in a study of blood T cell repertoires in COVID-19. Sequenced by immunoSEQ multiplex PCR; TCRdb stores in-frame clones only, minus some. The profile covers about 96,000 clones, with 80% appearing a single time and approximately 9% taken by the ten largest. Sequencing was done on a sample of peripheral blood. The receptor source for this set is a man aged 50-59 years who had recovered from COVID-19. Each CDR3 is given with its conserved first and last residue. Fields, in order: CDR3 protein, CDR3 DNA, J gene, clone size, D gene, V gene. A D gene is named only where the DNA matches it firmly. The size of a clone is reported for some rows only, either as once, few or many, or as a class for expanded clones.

CDR3aa: CASSLAGRELYEQFF
CDR3nt: TGTGCCAGCAGCTTAGCGGGGCGGGAGCTGTATGAGCAGTTCTTC
j_gene: TRBJ2-1
abundance: -
d_gene: TRBD2
v_gene: TRBV7-8

CDR3aa: CATSRDIDTQYF
CDR3nt: TGTGCCACCAGCAGAGATATAGATACGCAGTATTTT
j_gene: TRBJ2-3
abundance: -
d_gene: -
v_gene: TRBV15

CDR3aa: CASSLGTSGRATDTQYF
CDR3nt: TGTGCCAGCAGCTTAGGGACTAGCGGGAGGGCCACAGATACGCAGTATTTT
j_gene: TRBJ2-3
abundance: -
d_gene: TRBD2
v_gene: TRBV11-2

CDR3aa: CSVETKGEGYTF
CDR3nt: TGCAGCGTTGAAACGAAGGGAGAGGGCTACACCTTC
j_gene: TRBJ1-2
abundance: -
d_gene: -
v_gene: TRBV29-1

CDR3aa: CAIRGPGQGSYEQYF
CDR3nt: TGTGCCATCAGGGGGCCGGGACAGGGATCCTACGAGCAGTACTTC
j_gene: TRBJ2-7
abundance: -
d_gene: TRBD1
v_gene: TRBV10-3

CDR3aa: CAGGLAGSEQFF
CDR3nt: TGTGCCGGGGGACTAGCGGGAAGTGAGCAGTTCTTC
j_gene: TRBJ2-1
abundance: once
d_gene: -
v_gene: TRBV21-1

CDR3aa: CASSLDGSTEAFF
CDR3nt: TGCGCCAGCAGCTTGGATGGGAGCACTGAAGCTTTCTTT
j_gene: TRBJ1-1
abundance: -
d_gene: -
v_gene: TRBV5-1

CDR3aa: CASSKGGDPPHEQYF
CDR3nt: TGTGCCAGCAGCAAAGGAGGAGACCCCCCCCACGAGCAGTACTTC
j_gene: TRBJ2-7
abundance: -
d_gene: -
v_gene: TRBV21-1

CDR3aa: CASSLDISSYNEQFF
CDR3nt: TGCGCCAGCAGCTTGGACATAAGCTCCTACAATGAGCAGTTCTTC
j_gene: TRBJ2-1
abundance: -
d_gene: -
v_gene: TRBV5-1

CDR3aa: CASSSFLAGPTDTQYF
CDR3nt: TGTGCCAGCAGCTCATTTCTAGCGGGACCTACAGATACGCAGTATTTT
j_gene: TRBJ2-3
abundance: -
d_gene: TRBD2
v_gene: TRBV7-9

CDR3aa: CASSPTLNTEAFF
CDR3nt: TGTGCCAGTAGTCCAACACTGAACACTGAAGCTTTCTTT
j_gene: TRBJ1-1
abundance: few
d_gene: -
v_gene: TRBV19

CDR3aa: CASSYSPGQGTDTQYF
CDR3nt: TGTGCCAGCAGTTACTCTCCGGGACAGGGAACAGATACGCAGTATTTT
j_gene: TRBJ2-3
abundance: -
d_gene: TRBD1
v_gene: TRBV6-2/TRBV6-3

CDR3aa: CASTERTGRGGAEQFF
CDR3nt: TGTGCCAGCACAGAAAGGACTGGAAGGGGGGGAGCTGAGCAGTTCTTC
j_gene: TRBJ2-1
abundance: -
d_gene: -
v_gene: TRBV2

CDR3aa: CASSGQGNQPQHF
CDR3nt: TGTGCCAGCAGCGGGCAGGGAAATCAGCCCCAGCATTTT
j_gene: TRBJ1-5
abundance: -
d_gene: -
v_gene: TRBV12-3/TRBV12-4

CDR3aa: CASSLTGPSYEQYF
CDR3nt: TGCGCCAGCAGCTTGACAGGGCCATCCTACGAGCAGTACTTC
j_gene: TRBJ2-7
abundance: -
d_gene: -
v_gene: TRBV5-1

CDR3aa: CASSRTGGGSPLHF
CDR3nt: TGTGCCAGCAGCAGGACAGGGGGAGGATCACCCCTCCACTTT
j_gene: TRBJ1-6
abundance: -
d_gene: TRBD1
v_gene: TRBV28

CDR3aa: CASSRPDTDTQYF
CDR3nt: TGTGCCAGCAGCAGGCCAGACACAGATACGCAGTATTTT
j_gene: TRBJ2-3
abundance: -
d_gene: -
v_gene: TRBV6-5

CDR3aa: CAKNEGGFYNEQFF
CDR3nt: TGTGCCAAGAATGAGGGAGGATTCTACAATGAGCAGTTCTTC
j_gene: TRBJ2-1
abundance: -
d_gene: -
v_gene: TRBV10-3

CDR3aa: CAIGVGGPSTDTQYF
CDR3nt: TGTGCCATAGGGGTGGGGGGACCGAGCACAGATACGCAGTATTTT
j_gene: TRBJ2-3
abundance: -
d_gene: -
v_gene: TRBV10-3

CDR3aa: CASSENGISGNTIYF
CDR3nt: TGTGCCAGCAGCGAAAACGGGATCTCTGGAAACACCATATATTTT
j_gene: TRBJ1-3
abundance: -
d_gene: -
v_gene: TRBV9

CDR3aa: CASSYETGQANYGYTF
CDR3nt: TGTGCCAGCAGTTACGAGACAGGGCAAGCTAACTATGGCTACACCTTC
j_gene: TRBJ1-2
abundance: -
d_gene: TRBD1
v_gene: TRBV6-2/TRBV6-3

CDR3aa: CASSESRYEQYF
CDR3nt: TGTGCCAGCAGTGAATCTCGGTACGAGCAGTACTTC
j_gene: TRBJ2-7
abundance: many
d_gene: -
v_gene: TRBV6-1

CDR3aa: CASSPGGGYNEQFF
CDR3nt: TGCGCCAGCAGCCCCGGGGGAGGGTACAATGAGCAGTTCTTC
j_gene: TRBJ2-1
abundance: -
d_gene: TRBD2
v_gene: TRBV5-1

CDR3aa: CASSRGGYGYTF
CDR3nt: TGTGCCAGCAGTCGCGGAGGCTATGGCTACACCTTC
j_gene: TRBJ1-2
abundance: -
d_gene: -
v_gene: TRBV27

CDR3aa: CASSHWELAGGNEQYF
CDR3nt: TGTGCCAGCAGCCATTGGGAACTAGCGGGAGGGAACGAGCAGTACTTC
j_gene: TRBJ2-7
abundance: -
d_gene: TRBD2
v_gene: TRBV3-1/TRBV3-2

CDR3aa: CASSPKGQVNIAISGANVLTF
CDR3nt: TGTGCCAGCTCACCAAAAGGACAGGTAAACATAGCCATCTCTGGGGCCAACGTCCTGACTTTC
j_gene: TRBJ2-6
abundance: once
d_gene: TRBD1
v_gene: TRBV18

CDR3aa: CATRAVGTRYNEQFF
CDR3nt: TGTGCCACCAGAGCGGTCGGGACTCGCTACAATGAGCAGTTCTTC
j_gene: TRBJ2-1
abundance: -
d_gene: -
v_gene: TRBV15

CDR3aa: CASSRGNTEAFF
CDR3nt: TGTGCCAGCAGCAGAGGGAACACTGAAGCTTTCTTT
j_gene: TRBJ1-1
abundance: many
d_gene: -
v_gene: TRBV7-9

CDR3aa: CASSRQGFNEQYF
CDR3nt: TGTGCCAGCAGTCGACAGGGGTTCAACGAGCAGTACTTC
j_gene: TRBJ2-7
abundance: few
d_gene: TRBD1
v_gene: TRBV11-1

CDR3aa: CASSSTGQGAREQYF
CDR3nt: TGTGCCAGCAGTTCAACGGGACAGGGGGCTCGGGAGCAGTACTTC
j_gene: TRBJ2-7
abundance: -
d_gene: TRBD1
v_gene: TRBV28

CDR3aa: CASTSRLAGVETQYF
CDR3nt: TGTGCCAGTACCTCCAGACTAGCGGGAGTAGAGACCCAGTACTTC
j_gene: TRBJ2-5
abundance: -
d_gene: TRBD2
v_gene: TRBV19

CDR3aa: CASSSTGGSNSPLHF
CDR3nt: TGTGCCAGCAGCTCAACAGGGGGTAGTAATTCACCCCTCCACTTT
j_gene: TRBJ1-6
abundance: -
d_gene: TRBD1
v_gene: TRBV7-8

CDR3aa: CASRDWGGRNGYTF
CDR3nt: TGTGCCAGCAGGGATTGGGGGGGGAGAAATGGCTACACCTTC
j_gene: TRBJ1-2
abundance: -
d_gene: -
v_gene: TRBV6-5

CDR3aa: CSVEGTANGRGYTF
CDR3nt: TGCAGCGTTGAAGGGACAGCAAATGGTCGTGGCTACACCTTC
j_gene: TRBJ1-2
abundance: -
d_gene: -
v_gene: TRBV29-1

CDR3aa: CASSSGGRVAGELFF
CDR3nt: TGTGCCAGCAGCTCCGGGGGACGGGTCGCCGGGGAGCTGTTTTTT
j_gene: TRBJ2-2
abundance: few
d_gene: -
v_gene: TRBV7-6

CDR3aa: CASSGTGGGYTF
CDR3nt: TGTGCCAGCAGCGGGACAGGGGGAGGCTACACCTTC
j_gene: TRBJ1-2
abundance: few
d_gene: TRBD1
v_gene: TRBV5-4

CDR3aa: CASSRGLAGYNEQFF
CDR3nt: TGTGCCAGCAGCCGGGGACTAGCGGGATACAATGAGCAGTTCTTC
j_gene: TRBJ2-1
abundance: -
d_gene: TRBD2
v_gene: TRBV14

CDR3aa: CASSPGMSSGNTIYF
CDR3nt: TGTGCCAGCTCACCAGGTATGAGCTCTGGAAACACCATATATTTT
j_gene: TRBJ1-3
abundance: -
d_gene: -
v_gene: TRBV18

CDR3aa: CASSYQDRGSREKLFF
CDR3nt: TGTGCCAGCAGTTACCAGGACAGGGGTTCGAGGGAAAAACTGTTTTTT
j_gene: TRBJ1-4
abundance: -
d_gene: TRBD1
v_gene: TRBV6-6

CDR3aa: CASGFGTGGTDTQYF
CDR3nt: TGCGCCAGCGGATTCGGGACAGGGGGCACAGATACGCAGTATTTT
j_gene: TRBJ2-3
abundance: -
d_gene: TRBD1
v_gene: TRBV5-1

CDR3aa: CASSSGGYEQYF
CDR3nt: TGTGCCAGCAGTTCCGGGGGCTACGAGCAGTACTTC
j_gene: TRBJ2-7
abundance: -
d_gene: -
v_gene: TRBV6-6

CDR3aa: CSALDGPGELFF
CDR3nt: TGCAGCGCTCTTGATGGGCCCGGGGAGCTGTTTTTT
j_gene: TRBJ2-2
abundance: -
d_gene: -
v_gene: TRBV29-1

CDR3aa: CASRPRNQPQHF
CDR3nt: TGTGCCAGTAGGCCCAGGAATCAGCCCCAGCATTTT
j_gene: TRBJ1-5
abundance: -
d_gene: -
v_gene: TRBV19

CDR3aa: CASSEGAGSGNQPQHF
CDR3nt: TGTGCCAGCAGTGAAGGGGCGGGAAGTGGAAATCAGCCCCAGCATTTT
j_gene: TRBJ1-5
abundance: -
d_gene: -
v_gene: TRBV2

CDR3aa: CSVGVRGVNYGYTF
CDR3nt: TGCAGCGTGGGGGTCCGGGGGGTAAACTATGGCTACACCTTC
j_gene: TRBJ1-2
abundance: -
d_gene: -
v_gene: TRBV29-1

CDR3aa: CASGLEKYSGGYTF
CDR3nt: TGTGCTAGTGGTTTGGAGAAATATTCAGGAGGCTACACCTTC
j_gene: TRBJ1-2
abundance: -
d_gene: -
v_gene: TRBV12-5

CDR3aa: CASGGGKQYF
CDR3nt: TGTGCCAGCGGGGGAGGGAAGCAGTACTTC
j_gene: TRBJ2-7
abundance: -
d_gene: TRBD2
v_gene: TRBV3-1/TRBV3-2

CDR3aa: CASSQNGLAGGYNEQFF
CDR3nt: TGTGCCAGCAGCCAAAATGGACTAGCGGGGGGCTACAATGAGCAGTTCTTC
j_gene: TRBJ2-1
abundance: -
d_gene: TRBD2
v_gene: TRBV3-1/TRBV3-2

CDR3aa: CASSLITGYGYTF
CDR3nt: TGTGCCAGCAGTTTGATTACAGGCTATGGCTACACCTTC
j_gene: TRBJ1-2
abundance: -
d_gene: -
v_gene: TRBV12-3/TRBV12-4

CDR3aa: CASSAPPGQGAFTEAFF
CDR3nt: TGTGCCAGCAGTGCCCCCCCGGGACAGGGGGCTTTCACTGAAGCTTTCTTT
j_gene: TRBJ1-1
abundance: -
d_gene: TRBD1
v_gene: TRBV6-1

CDR3aa: CASSKAQVPQAQHF
CDR3nt: TGTGCCAGCAGCAAAGCCCAGGTCCCCCAGGCCCAGCATTTT
j_gene: TRBJ1-5
abundance: -
d_gene: -
v_gene: TRBV21-1

CDR3aa: CASSLVALLTDTQYF
CDR3nt: TGTGCCAGCAGCTTAGTAGCCCTCCTCACAGATACGCAGTATTTT
j_gene: TRBJ2-3
abundance: -
d_gene: -
v_gene: TRBV7-9

CDR3aa: CASSLGLNSGNTIYF
CDR3nt: TGTGCCAGCAGCTTGGGACTGAACTCTGGAAACACCATATATTTT
j_gene: TRBJ1-3
abundance: -
d_gene: -
v_gene: TRBV5-6